This entry lists 13 T cell receptor beta chains sequenced from one sample in a study of cytomegalovirus exposure and HLA in healthy donors. 60 Vbeta and 13 Jbeta primers were used in PCR. The repertoire was sequenced with immunoSEQ multiplex PCR; TCRdb's copy has only in-frame clones and lacks some. This table holds about 90,000 clones, around 84% found once. The sequenced material came from PBMCs. The receptors originated from a woman in her thirties or forties in good health and CMV-seropositive.

V is TRBV28 and J is TRBJ1-2; D not resolved. Germline V CDR1 and CDR2: MDHEN, SYDVKM. CDR3 length equals 15 residues. The V gene lost 7 bases and the J gene lost 4 bases, with 19 bases spanning the gap. As DNA, the CDR3 is TGTGCCAGCATACCGGGAAACTGGGCCACCTATGGCTACACCTTC. Encoded protein: CASIPGNWATYGYTF.

The V gene is TRBV7-2, the J gene TRBJ2-4; D is perhaps TRBD2 (6 bases). The CDR3 spans 15 residues. V was trimmed by 2 bases and J by 9 bases, leaving 17 bases between them. Germline CDR1 and CDR2: SGHTA and FQGNSA. For the CDR3, the DNA is TGTGCCAGCAGCTTAATGGAGGGAGTCGTGGGCATTCAGTACTTC. Translated: CASSLMEGVVGIQYF. Full variable domain (rest looked up from reference TRBV7-2 and TRBJ2-4): GAGVSQSPSNKVTEKGKDVELRCDPISGHTALYWYRQSLGQGLEFLIYFQGNSAPDKSGLPSDRFSAERTGGSVSTLTIQRTQQEDSAVYLCASSLMEGVVGIQYFGAGTRLSVL.

The gene calls are TRBV11-1 and TRBJ2-5, with 11 bases identical to TRBD1. The trim removed 5 bases at V and 6 bases at J, leaving 8 bases unmatched. From germline, CDR1 is SGHAT and CDR2 FQDESV (reference sequence). CDR3 length: 15 residues. The CDR3 here is CASSNHGQGAKTQYF. The CDR3 coding sequence is TGTGCCAGCAGCAACCACGGACAGGGGGCCAAGACCCAGTACTTC.

The V gene is TRBV5-6, the J gene TRBJ2-1, with a tentative D call TRBD2 (6 bases). CDR1 and CDR2 from the germline V gene are SGHDT and YYEEEE. The V end was cut by 4 bases, the J end by 3 bases, with 14 bases between. The CDR3 is 15 residues long. The CDR3: CASSPAGLLYNEQFF. The CDR3 nucleotides are TGTGCCAGCAGCCCCGCGGGACTTCTCTACAATGAGCAGTTCTTC.

The genes are TRBV19 and TRBJ2-6; TRBD1 is a possible D gene (5 bases). Germline-derived CDR1 and CDR2 are LNHDA and SQIVND (reference sequence). Trimming stripped 3 bases from V and 1 base from J, with 16 bases between. This CDR3 contains 18 residues. The chain's CDR3 is CASSMQGLWSSGANVLTF. The CDR3 DNA reads as TGTGCCAGTAGTATGCAGGGCCTTTGGTCATCTGGGGCCAACGTCCTGACTTTC.

The chain combines TRBV27 with TRBJ2-7; D is possibly TRBD1 (7 bases). Between the trimmed V and J ends, which lost 5 bases and 2 bases, there was a span of 13 bases. The V gene's germline CDR1 is MNHEY and CDR2 SMNVEV (reference sequence). The CDR3 covers 14 residues. The CDR3 DNA reads as TGTGCCAGCAGTCAGCAGGGGGAGGCCTACGAGCAGTACTTC. This translates into CASSQQGEAYEQYF.

The chain uses TRBV5-6 and TRBJ2-5; 7 bases are a match to TRBD1. The DNA end is a closer match to TRBJ2-7, so the J assignment may be wrong. Germline loops: CDR1 SGHDT, CDR2 YYEEEE. The CDR3 contains 15 residues. The CDR3 here is CASSPAGTASHEQYF. In DNA, the CDR3 is TGTGCCAGCAGCCCAGCCGGGACAGCATCCCACGAGCAGTACTTC.

This rearrangement joins TRBV7-8 to TRBJ2-3; D may be TRBD2 (6 bases). Trimming cost V 0 bases and J 3 bases, with 7 bases left between them. The CDR3 totals 14 residues. CDR1 is SGHVS, CDR2 FQNEAQ, per germline. CDR3 amino acids: CASSLAGGTDTQYF. The CDR3 DNA reads as TGTGCCAGCAGCTTAGCCGGGGGAACAGATACGCAGTATTTT.

The chain employs TRBV15 and TRBJ1-1; D is uncertain. Germline V gene lookup returns CDR1 LNHNV and CDR2 YYDKDF (reference sequence). With 0 bases removed from V and 1 base from J, the gap between germline ends came to 9 bases. CDR3 length: 15 residues. The CDR3 protein is CATSRDLSGNTEAFF. The CDR3 nucleotides read TGTGCCACCAGCAGAGATCTTTCGGGGAACACTGAAGCTTTCTTT. The full variable domain, with the rest looked up from reference TRBV15 and TRBJ1-1, is DAMVIQNPRYQVTQFGKPVTLSCSQTLNHNVMYWYQQKSSQAPKLLFHYYDKDFNNEADTPDNFQSRRPNTSFCFLDIRSPGLGDTAMYLCATSRDLSGNTEAFFGQGTRLTVV.

The genes are TRBV28 and TRBJ2-7, with 8 bases fitting TRBD1. This CDR3 comprises 15 residues. The germline gives CDR1 MDHEN, CDR2 SYDVKM. V lost 6 bases and J lost 1; bases outside the gene matches: 8. DNA of the CDR3: TGTGCCAGCAGGTTAACAGGGGGGAGGTCCTACGAGCAGTACTTC. Amino acid sequence: CASRLTGGRSYEQYF.

The rearrangement links TRBV7-3 to TRBJ2-1; 8 bases are shared with TRBD2. Germline-derived CDR1 and CDR2 are SGHTA and FQGTGA. V was pared by 5 bases and J by 7 bases, with 16 bases of the junction left unmatched. The CDR3 spans 17 residues. The CDR3 spells CASSKHPASGSGNEQFF. CDR3 DNA sequence: TGTGCCAGCAGCAAACACCCCGCGAGCGGGAGTGGGAATGAGCAGTTCTTC.

The gene calls are TRBV19 and TRBJ2-7; 8 nucleotides align to TRBD2. J was trimmed by 3 bases and V by 7 bases; bases with no gene match: 11. The V gene's germline CDR1 is LNHDA and CDR2 SQIVND (reference sequence). The CDR3 runs 15 residues. This CDR3 reads CASTPTVAGYYEQYF. The CDR3, as DNA: TGTGCCAGTACCCCGACCGTAGCGGGATACTACGAGCAGTACTTC.

The V gene is TRBV7-9, the J gene TRBJ2-7; tentative D call: TRBD2 (5 bases). Germline V lookup: CDR1 SEHNR, CDR2 FQNEAQ (reference sequence). Between the trimmed V and J ends, which lost 5 bases and 1 base, there was a span of 6 bases. This CDR3 has 12 amino acids. CDR3 region: CASSRESYEQYF. In nucleotides, the CDR3 is TGTGCCAGCAGCAGGGAGTCCTACGAGCAGTACTTC.